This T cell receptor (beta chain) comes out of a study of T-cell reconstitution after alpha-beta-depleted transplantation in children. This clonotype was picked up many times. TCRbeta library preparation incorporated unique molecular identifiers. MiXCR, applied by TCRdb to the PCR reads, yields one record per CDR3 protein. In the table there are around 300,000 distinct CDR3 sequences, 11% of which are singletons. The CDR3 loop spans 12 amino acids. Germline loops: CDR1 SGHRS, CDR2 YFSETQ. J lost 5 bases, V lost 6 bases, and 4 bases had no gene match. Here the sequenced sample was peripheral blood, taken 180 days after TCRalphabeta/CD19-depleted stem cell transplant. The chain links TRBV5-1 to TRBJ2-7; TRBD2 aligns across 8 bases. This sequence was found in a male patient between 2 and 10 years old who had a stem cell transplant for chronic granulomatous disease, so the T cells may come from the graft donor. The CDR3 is CASNYGRDEQYF. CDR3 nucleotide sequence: TGCGCCAGCAACTACGGGAGGGACGAGCAGTACTTC.